This TCR beta chain was recorded in a study of a mutant IDH1 vaccine in newly diagnosed glioma. At the level of the study: Initiation of the vaccine course occurred 4-6 weeks after radiotherapy alone, or alongside temozolomide cycles. Previous treatment comprised radiotherapy, temozolomide, or both, mostly both. Treated patients, about 62% male and approximately 38% female, averaged 40.4 years of age.

Assay: immunoSEQ multiplex PCR; the TCRdb copy retains only in-frame clones and omits some. The sample contains fewer than 55,000 clones, 65% of which appear only once. V lost 3 bases and J lost 0; bases outside the gene matches: 6. The germline gives CDR1 LNHDA, CDR2 SQIVND (reference sequence). The CDR3 spans 16 residues. Documented time point: week 47, end of study. Every vaccine dose comprised 300 ug of mutant IDH1 20-mer peptide plus topical imiquimod. Study-wide results and limits: Changes in the top peripheral T cell clonotypes seemingly had no bearing on pseudoprogression.

Concerning this clone: Its antigen is unidentified.

The chain is built from TRBV19 and TRBJ2-7; TRBD1 agrees at 9 bases. Here the sequenced sample was peripheral blood mononuclear cells (PBMCs), taken from a glioma patient whose treatment included an IDH1 peptide vaccine. The receptor's source is a man aged 35 to 55 with glioma. Some clones in this sample may be carry-over from other donors' samples. This CDR3 reads CASSINGQGSSYEQYF. The CDR3 DNA sequence: TGTGCCAGTAGTATTAATGGACAGGGGAGCTCCTACGAGCAGTACTTC.